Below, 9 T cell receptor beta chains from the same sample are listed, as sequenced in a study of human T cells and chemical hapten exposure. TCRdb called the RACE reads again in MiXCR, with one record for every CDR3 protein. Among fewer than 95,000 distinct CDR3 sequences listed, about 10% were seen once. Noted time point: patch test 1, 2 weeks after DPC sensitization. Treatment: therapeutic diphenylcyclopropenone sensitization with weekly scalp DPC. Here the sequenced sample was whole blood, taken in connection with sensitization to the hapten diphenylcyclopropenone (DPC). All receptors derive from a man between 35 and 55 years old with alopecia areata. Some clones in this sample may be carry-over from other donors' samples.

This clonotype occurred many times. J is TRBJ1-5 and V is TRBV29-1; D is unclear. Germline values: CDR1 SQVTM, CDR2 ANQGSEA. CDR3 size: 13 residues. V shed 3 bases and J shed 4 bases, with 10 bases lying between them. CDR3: CSVDFGRNQPQHF. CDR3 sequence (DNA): TGCAGCGTTGATTTTGGACGTAATCAGCCCCAGCATTTT.

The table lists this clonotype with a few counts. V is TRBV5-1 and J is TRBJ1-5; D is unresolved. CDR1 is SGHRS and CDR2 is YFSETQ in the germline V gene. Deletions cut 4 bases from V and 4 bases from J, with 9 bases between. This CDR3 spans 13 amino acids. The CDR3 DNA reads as TGCGCCAGCAGCCTCGGGCCGAATCAGCCCCAGCATTTT. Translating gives CASSLGPNQPQHF.

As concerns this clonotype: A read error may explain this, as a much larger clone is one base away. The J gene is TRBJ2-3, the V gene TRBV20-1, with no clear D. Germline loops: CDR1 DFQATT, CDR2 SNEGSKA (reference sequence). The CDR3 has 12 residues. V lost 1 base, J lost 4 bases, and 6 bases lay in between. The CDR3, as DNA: TGCAGTGCTAGAGGTCTGGCAGATACGCAGTATTTT. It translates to CSARGLADTQYF.

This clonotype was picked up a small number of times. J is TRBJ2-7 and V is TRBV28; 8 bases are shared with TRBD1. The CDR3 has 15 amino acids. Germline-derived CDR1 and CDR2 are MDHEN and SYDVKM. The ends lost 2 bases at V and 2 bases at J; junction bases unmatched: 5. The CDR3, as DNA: TGTGCCAGCAGTTTAACCGTGACAGGGGCCTACGAGCAGTACTTC. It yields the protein CASSLTVTGAYEQYF. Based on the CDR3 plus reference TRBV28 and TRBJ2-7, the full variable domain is DVKVTQSSRYLVKRTGEKVFLECVQDMDHENMFWYRQDPGLGLRLIYFSYDVKMKEKGDIPEGYSVSREKKERFSLILESASTNQTSMYLCASSLTVTGAYEQYFGPGTRLTVT.

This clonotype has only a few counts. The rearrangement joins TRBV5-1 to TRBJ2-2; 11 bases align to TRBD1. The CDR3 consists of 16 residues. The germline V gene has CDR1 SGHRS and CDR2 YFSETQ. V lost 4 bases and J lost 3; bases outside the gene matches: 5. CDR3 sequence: CASSPGQGAYTGELFF. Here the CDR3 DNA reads TGCGCCAGCAGCCCTGGACAGGGGGCTTACACCGGGGAGCTGTTTTTT. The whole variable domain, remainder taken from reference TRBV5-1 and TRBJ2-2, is KAGVTQTPRYLIKTRGQQVTLSCSPISGHRSVSWYQQTPGQGLQFLFEYFSETQRNKGNFPGRFSGRQFSNSRSEMNVSTLELGDSALYLCASSPGQGAYTGELFFGEGSRLTVL.

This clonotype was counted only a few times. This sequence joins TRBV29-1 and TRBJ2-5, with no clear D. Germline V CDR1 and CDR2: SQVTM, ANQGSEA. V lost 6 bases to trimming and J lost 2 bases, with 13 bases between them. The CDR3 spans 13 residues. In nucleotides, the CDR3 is TGCAGCGTGGCTCCGCCTGCACAAGAGACCCAGTACTTC. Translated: CSVAPPAQETQYF.

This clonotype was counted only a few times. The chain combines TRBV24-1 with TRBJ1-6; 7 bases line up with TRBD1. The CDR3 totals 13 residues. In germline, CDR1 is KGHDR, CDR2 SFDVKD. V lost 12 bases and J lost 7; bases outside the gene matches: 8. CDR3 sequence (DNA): TGTGCCGCAGGCGGGACAGAGAATTCACCCCTCCACTTT. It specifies CAAGGTENSPLHF.

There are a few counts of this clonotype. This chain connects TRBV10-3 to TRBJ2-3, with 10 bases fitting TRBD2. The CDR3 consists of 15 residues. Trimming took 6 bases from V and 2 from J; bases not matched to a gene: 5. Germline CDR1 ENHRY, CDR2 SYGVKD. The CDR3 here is CAIRPGLAHTDTQYF. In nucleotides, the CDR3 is TGTGCCATCAGACCGGGACTAGCGCACACAGATACGCAGTATTTT.

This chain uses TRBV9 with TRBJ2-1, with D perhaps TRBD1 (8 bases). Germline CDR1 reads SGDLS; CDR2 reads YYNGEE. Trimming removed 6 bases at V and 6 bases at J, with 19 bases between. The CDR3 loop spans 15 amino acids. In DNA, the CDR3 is TGTGCCAGCAACAGGGGGGCGGGAGAGGTCAATGAGCAGTTCTTC. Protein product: CASNRGAGEVNEQFF.